This T cell receptor beta chain was recorded in a study of identical twins (dated by TCRdb to 2016 to 2017). Notes on the research overall: TCR alpha and beta repertoires from monozygotic twins, unrelated adults of various ages and cord blood were deep-sequenced to test whether fetal clonotypes persist. To rule out contamination, the twin experiments were replicated at different times with different library preparation protocols. Broader findings and caveats from the paper: Recombination models systematically underestimated out-of-frame TCR alpha sharing in monozygotic twins but agreed with sharing between unrelated individuals. Fewer insertions were carried by abundant cord blood beta clonotypes, a similar but weaker trend appeared in young adult naive repertoires, and no such trend appeared in memory repertoires. Because the same donors could not be followed over many years, the conclusions relied on cross-sectional statistical analysis. Compared with coincidental sharing between unrelated individuals, out-of-frame TCR alpha sequences shared between twins had an excess of sequences with low generation probability. Zero-insertion analyses could be partly confounded by invariant T cells such as MAIT and iNKT, though diverse VJ usage argued against such confounding for most clonotypes. Excess twin sharing in beta out-of-frame sequences was weaker because fewer shared sequences lowered the signal-to-noise ratio.

Library preparation employed 5' RACE. The listed sequencing device is Illumina HiSeq 2000. Template switching introduced a universal primer binding site; the final cDNA contained a unique molecular identifier, enabling accurate counting of TCR cDNA molecules. First-strand cDNA for TCR alpha and beta chains was synthesized from specific primers in the conserved constant-segment region. To control for contamination, every cDNA library was double barcoded, receiving both a SMART-Mk sample barcode and Illumina barcodes. TruSeq adapter sequences and Illumina sample barcodes were added in two successive PCR steps. TCR alpha and beta cDNA libraries were sequenced on the Illumina HiSeq platform with custom primers. On the authors' methods: Unique molecular identifiers were extracted from raw reads with MiGEC, and CDR3 positions were determined with MiXCR. For each individual, recombination models were inferred using an EM algorithm with the repgenHMM and IGoR tools. Shared clonotypes were analyzed with the tcR package in R, and sharing was normalized by the product of cloneset sizes. Out-of-frame nonproductive sequences were analyzed to study raw recombination free of thymic and clonal selection effects. TCRdb itself trimmed the public reads at Q25 with fastp, ran MiXCR and retained productive beta chains. A single entry per CDR3 protein holds the most common genes and DNA from its merged rows. TCRdb, not the authors, supplied the V and J calls. This sample is represented by 1.5 million to 2 million distinct CDR3 sequences; less than 40% of them were singletons. The top ten clonotypes cover more than 0.25% of the sample.

Trimming accounts for 6 bases at V and 10 bases at J, while the number of junction bases matched to no gene is 20. The germline V gene yields SNHLY for CDR1 and FYNNEI for CDR2. The CDR3 measures 17 amino acids from cysteine to phenylalanine. Only the CDR3 DNA stays, 51 bases, in frame from base 1. This clonotype has more than one count but fewer than ten. Its antigen target is currently unknown. No much larger clone is present one base from it, and per-base qualities are unavailable. Only healthy Caucasian donors were included. The chain links TRBV2 with TRBJ2-1, with 8 middle bases fitting TRBD2. Input material: cord blood. This sequence originates from a newborn girl in good health. This receptor carries the CDR3 CASRALLGLVGLGEQFF. The nucleotides read TGTGCCAGCAGAGCGCTTTTGGGACTAGTAGGCCTGGGGGAGCAGTTCTTC.